This T cell receptor beta chain was identified during a study of tumor-infiltrating lymphocytes in localized non-small cell lung cancer. Turning to the study itself: Resected tumor was paired with non-adjacent uninvolved lung from the same patient. General study points: T-cell fraction did not differ between immunotypes IM1 and IM2. Higher tumor T cell infiltration than in uninvolved lung was supported by TCRbeta sequencing. Available tissue quantity limited TCR sequencing to a patient subset.

With respect to this clone: What it binds is not known.

Assay: immunoSEQ multiplex PCR; the TCRdb copy retains only in-frame clones and omits some. The sample consists of thousands of clones, about two thirds of them appearing once. Sequences were obtained from lung tumor tissue. This TCR derives from a human donor with non-small cell lung cancer.

For the CDR3, the DNA is TGTGCCTGGAACCTAGGGGGGGAGGATTTTCGTTCACCCCTCCACTTT. Protein sequence: CAWNLGGEDFRSPLHF. V usage is TRBV30 and J usage is TRBJ1-6; the D gene is possibly TRBD1 (6 bases). Deletions cut 4 bases from V and 9 bases from J, with 22 bases between. The CDR3 has 16 residues. Germline V gene data show CDR1 as GTSNPN and CDR2 as SVGIG (reference sequence).